This T cell receptor beta chain was retrieved from a study of blood T cell repertoires in COVID-19 (dated by TCRdb to 2020 to 2022). Study-level background: Samples from collaborators originated in the United States, Italy and Spain and spanned both the acute and convalescent phases of COVID-19. Subjects who had been exposed to COVID-19, were actively infected with it, or had recovered from it provided the deeply sampled blood TCRbeta repertoires that made up the dataset. The material from the prospective study consisted of cDNA or gDNA derived from T cells, B-cell-depleted T cells, or PBMCs. Where available, HLA class I and class II types were obtained from metadata supplied by the sample provider rather than from assay-based typing. The repertoires were released in a freely available public database meant as a resource for research on the immune response to SARS-CoV-2. The samples were drawn from the first 160 participants of the ongoing ImmuneRACE study and from over a thousand subjects provided by 6 global collaborators. Nearly every sample came with metadata listing a de-identified subject ID, COVID-19 status, age in years and sex.

About this clone: What antigen it recognizes has not been identified. Nothing much larger sits one base from this clone, and base qualities are not available.

Participants in the prospective study were enrolled through a virtual design, were aged about 18 to 100 years, and lived in approximately 24 United States geographic areas. Cohort assignment in the prospective study relied on participant-reported clinical history from a screening survey and a study questionnaire. ImmuneRACE Cohort 3 recovered participants were defined by two consecutive negative NP/OP PCR tests, healthcare professional clearance, or symptom resolution. Each participant in the prospective study had whole blood, serum and a nasopharyngeal or oropharyngeal swab collected by mobile phlebotomists. Over an approximately 2-month period, participants in the prospective study had the option of providing additional blood draws and questionnaires. Before DNA extraction, prospective study blood samples were shipped either frozen or at room temperature. Summary of the overall study and its limitations: How much clinical and demographic metadata was included differed by source and by participant, and the metadata was provided uncurated.

TCRbeta CDR3 regions were amplified from genomic DNA by means of the immunoSEQ Assay, a bias-controlled multiplex PCR. As for the authors' bioinformatics: Nucleated cell counts per sample were estimated from amplification of reference gene primers within the assay. Sequence reads were collapsed and filtered to measure the absolute abundance of every unique TCRbeta CDR3 rearrangement. For each sample, productive Simpson clonality was calculated as the square root of Simpson's diversity index across productive rearrangements. TCRdb carries this immuneACCESS record with in-frame sequences only. Its versions omit some clonotypes, under half of them owing to an unresolved V gene in the studies checked, with the rest unexplained. V and J calls plus clone size are reproduced from that table; the DNA served to infer D and trimming. The sample contains over 400,000 clones, less than 90% of them found a single time. The ten largest clones represent just over 8% of the sample.

What was sequenced was PBMCs or T cells enriched from blood (not recorded which). This TCR derives from a woman aged 55-69 years who had recovered from COVID-19.

The CDR3 sequence is CASSLDRKAAEAFF. The sequenced DNA is TGTGCCAGCAGCTTAGACAGAAAGGCCGCTGAAGCTTTCTTT. Recombination linked TRBV7-2 to TRBJ1-1, with no reliable assignment of the D segment. The CDR3 runs 14 amino acids, cysteine and phenylalanine included. Only the CDR3 DNA is retained, 42 bases long and in frame from the first base. A distance of 12 bases separates the germline ends of V and J, which lose 1 base and 6 bases respectively. CDR1 and CDR2 are drawn from the germline V gene: SGHTA, FQGNSA.